The rows below give T cell receptor beta chains drawn from one sample of a study of T cell responses to AZD1222 COVID-19 vaccine. TCRdb's copy holds only in-frame clones and misses some; the assay was immunoSEQ multiplex PCR. The repertoire has 130,000 to 150,000 clones, approximately 88% of them found once; the top ten carry 5% to 6.5%. This specimen was peripheral blood, taken 28 days after the second dose of the MenACWY control vaccine. Receptors were obtained from an adult who received the MenACWY meningococcal vaccine as a control. CDR3s include the opening cysteine and the closing phenylalanine or tryptophan. D genes are given only for firm matches. Size values are once, few and many counts, or a class for expanded clones, and some rows have none.

CASSQGTDNEQYF	TGTGCCAGCTCACAGGGGACGGACAACGAGCAGTACTTC	NA	TRBJ2-7	TRBV18	NA
CASSLTPNTGELFF	TGTGCCAGCAGCCTGACACCGAACACCGGGGAGCTGTTTTTT	NA	TRBJ2-2	TRBV6-5	NA
CSVKGRSSGNTIYF	TGCAGCGTAAAGGGGCGAAGCTCTGGAAACACCATATATTTT	NA	TRBJ1-3	TRBV29-1	NA
CASSGLGGRGNQPQHF	TGTGCCAGCAGTGGGTTAGGGGGCAGGGGCAATCAGCCCCAGCATTTT	few	TRBJ1-5	TRBV2	TRBD1
CASTPFFNEKLFF	TGTGCCAGCACCCCGTTCTTTAATGAAAAACTGTTTTTT	once	TRBJ1-4	TRBV12-3/TRBV12-4	NA
CASSRQVLFEQFF	TGTGCCAGCAGTCGGCAGGTCCTATTTGAGCAGTTCTTC	NA	TRBJ2-1	TRBV12-3/TRBV12-4	NA
CASRPPGQAPNTIYF	TGTGCAAGTCGCCCACCGGGACAGGCACCAAACACCATATATTTT	NA	TRBJ1-3	TRBV12-2	NA
CASSQDGNNEQFF	TGTGCCAGCAGCCAAGATGGAAACAATGAGCAGTTCTTC	once	TRBJ2-1	TRBV4-2	NA
CASSLRWGAYSNQPQHF	TGTGCCAGCAGCTTAAGATGGGGGGCCTATAGCAATCAGCCCCAGCATTTT	once	TRBJ1-5	TRBV7-2	NA
CASSPTGVADGYTF	TGCGCCAGCAGCCCGACGGGGGTCGCCGATGGCTACACCTTC	once	TRBJ1-2	TRBV5-1	NA